One and the same sample provided the 11 T cell receptor beta chains below, sequenced in a study of cytomegalovirus exposure and HLA in healthy donors. The primer mix had 60 Vbeta and 13 Jbeta primers. Only in-frame clones appear in the TCRdb table, and some are missing; sequencing was by immunoSEQ multiplex PCR. The sample lists fewer than 180,000 clones; 55% to 70% were seen once. The sequencing input was PBMCs. The receptors derive from a woman aged 60-70 years in good health and CMV-seropositive.

The rearrangement joins TRBV27 to TRBJ2-1, with 8 bases matching TRBD1. Per the germline V gene, CDR1 is MNHEY and CDR2 is SMNVEV (reference sequence). The junction had 11 bases not matched to a gene; V was cut back by 8 bases and J by 5 bases. This CDR3 is 15 amino acids long. CDR3 region: CASWAWGQADNEQFF. CDR3 sequence (DNA): TGTGCCAGCTGGGCCTGGGGACAGGCCGACAATGAGCAGTTCTTC.

This sequence joins TRBV11-2 and TRBJ2-5; 8 bases match TRBD1. After removal of 3 bases from V and 5 bases from J, the junction contained 5 bases not matched to a gene. CDR3 length: 14 residues. CDR1 SGHAT and CDR2 FQNNGV come from the germline V gene. In DNA form, the CDR3 reads TGTGCCAGCAGCTTCGGGCAGGGGGCGGAGACCCAGTACTTC. The encoded protein is CASSFGQGAETQYF.

The CDR3 region is CASSLDRVGTEAFF. The CDR3 DNA follows: TGTGCCAGCAGTTTGGACAGGGTGGGCACTGAAGCTTTCTTT. The chain links TRBV2 to TRBJ1-1, with 8 bases identical to TRBD1. The CDR3 is 14 amino acids. The V gene's germline CDR1 is SNHLY and CDR2 FYNNEI. V shed 5 bases and J 4 bases; nucleotides not matched to a gene: 6.

The chain uses TRBV2 and TRBJ2-7; 10 positions match TRBD1. Unmatched junction bases numbered 2, after V lost 6 bases and J lost 3 bases. CDR1 is SNHLY and CDR2 is FYNNEI in the germline V gene. The CDR3 loop spans 13 amino acids. CDR3 sequence (DNA): TGTGCCAGCAGGGGGACAGGGGTCTACGAGCAGTACTTC. It is translated as CASRGTGVYEQYF.

This clone appeared once. The chain joins TRBV7-2 to TRBJ1-2, with 11 positions matching TRBD1. The CDR3 has 18 residues. Looked up from germline, CDR1 is SGHTA and CDR2 is FQGNSA. V gave up 4 bases and J gave up 0 bases; unmatched junction bases: 10. CDR3 in amino acids: CASSSPGQGAKSNYGYTF. DNA for the CDR3: TGTGCCAGCAGCTCCCCAGGACAGGGGGCCAAGTCTAACTATGGCTACACCTTC. Full variable domain (outside the CDR3, taken from reference TRBV7-2 and TRBJ1-2): GAGVSQSPSNKVTEKGKDVELRCDPISGHTALYWYRQSLGQGLEFLIYFQGNSAPDKSGLPSDRFSAERTGGSVSTLTIQRTQQEDSAVYLCASSSPGQGAKSNYGYTFGSGTRLTVV.

CDR3 in amino acids: CASSISGGEKLFF. CDR3 DNA: TGTGCCAGCAGCATATCAGGGGGTGAAAAACTGTTTTTT. The chain recombines TRBV28 with TRBJ1-4, with 7 bases fitting TRBD1. CDR3 length: 13 residues. Trimming cost V 6 bases and J 7 bases; bases outside gene matches: 5. Germline-derived CDR1 and CDR2 are MDHEN and SYDVKM.

J is TRBJ2-7 and V is TRBV19; D is undetermined. The V end was cut by 2 bases, the J end by 0 bases, with 11 bases between. This CDR3 has 15 residues. Germline V gene sequence: CDR1 LNHDA, CDR2 SQIVND (reference sequence). The CDR3 region is CASSIQTHSSYEQYF. DNA of the CDR3: TGTGCCAGTAGTATACAGACACACAGCTCCTACGAGCAGTACTTC.

The chain is built from TRBV18 and TRBJ1-3; 8 bases fit TRBD1. The germline gives CDR1 KGHSH, CDR2 LQKENI. V dropped 3 bases and J dropped 0; count of bases not matched to a gene: 7. The CDR3 is 17 amino acids. CDR3 sequence (DNA): TGTGCCAGCTCACCTGTACAGGGGGGGGGCTCTGGAAACACCATATATTTT. This gives the protein CASSPVQGGGSGNTIYF.

This clone was seen a handful of times. CDR3 sequence reads: CASSSYRVGANVLTF. The CDR3, as DNA: TGTGCCAGCAGCTCTTACAGGGTTGGGGCCAACGTCCTGACTTTC. This sequence joins TRBV5-4 and TRBJ2-6; tentative D call: TRBD1 (6 bases). V was shortened by 3 bases and J by 3 bases, with 10 bases between the two germline ends. Germline CDR1 SGHNT, CDR2 YYREEE (reference sequence). The CDR3 spans 15 residues.

The chain couples TRBV9 to TRBJ2-3; no reliable D call. Trimming removed 4 bases at V and 2 bases at J, with 29 bases between. CDR1 and CDR2 (germline): SGDLS, YYNGEE. The CDR3 sequence is 20 residues long. The CDR3 spells CASSSLERTFRSPLTDTQYF. CDR3 bases: TGTGCCAGCAGCTCCTTGGAGCGCACCTTTCGATCGCCGCTCACAGATACGCAGTATTTT.

This chain's CDR3 is CASSQAMTGRVEAFF. DNA of the CDR3: TGCGCCAGCAGCCAAGCAATGACAGGGCGTGTAGAAGCTTTCTTT. The J gene is TRBJ1-1, the V gene TRBV4-3; 7 bases are shared with TRBD1. Germline V gives CDR1 LGHNA, CDR2 YSLEER. The J segment lost 8 bases and the V segment lost 1 base, leaving 10 bases of the junction unmatched. The CDR3 consists of 15 residues.